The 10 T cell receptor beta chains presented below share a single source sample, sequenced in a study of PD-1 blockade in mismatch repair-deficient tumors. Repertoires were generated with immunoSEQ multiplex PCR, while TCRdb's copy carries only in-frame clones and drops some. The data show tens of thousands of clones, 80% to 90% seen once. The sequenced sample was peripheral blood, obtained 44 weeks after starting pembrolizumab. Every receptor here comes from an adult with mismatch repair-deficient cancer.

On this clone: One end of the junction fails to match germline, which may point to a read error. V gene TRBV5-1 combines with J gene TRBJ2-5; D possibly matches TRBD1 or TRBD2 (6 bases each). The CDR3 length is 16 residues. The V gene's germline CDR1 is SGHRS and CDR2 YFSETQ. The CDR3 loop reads CASSPGHGGPLEPQYF. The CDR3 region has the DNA TGCGCCAGCAGCCCCGGACATGGGGGGCCGCTAGAGCCCCAGTACTTC.

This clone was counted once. In DNA, the CDR3 is TGTGCCAGCAGTTACTATACAGGGGCCGGCTACACCTTC. Encoded protein: CASSYYTGAGYTF. V is TRBV6-5 and J is TRBJ1-2; 7 bases map to TRBD1. Germline V gene lookup returns CDR1 MNHEY and CDR2 SVGAGI. Trimming at V came to 1 base and at J to 8 bases, leaving 4 bases not matched to a gene. The CDR3 is 13 residues long.

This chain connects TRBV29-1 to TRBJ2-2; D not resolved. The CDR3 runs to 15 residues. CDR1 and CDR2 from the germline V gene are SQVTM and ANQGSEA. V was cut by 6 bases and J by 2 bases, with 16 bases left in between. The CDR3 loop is CSVNPWPGNTGELFF. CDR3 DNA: TGCAGCGTCAACCCTTGGCCAGGCAACACCGGGGAGCTGTTTTTT.

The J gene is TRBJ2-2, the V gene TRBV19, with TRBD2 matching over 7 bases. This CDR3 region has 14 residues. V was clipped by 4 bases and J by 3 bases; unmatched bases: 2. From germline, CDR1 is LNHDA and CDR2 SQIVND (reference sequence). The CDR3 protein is CASSTGRDTGELFF. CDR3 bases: TGTGCCAGTAGTACTGGGAGGGACACCGGGGAGCTGTTTTTT.

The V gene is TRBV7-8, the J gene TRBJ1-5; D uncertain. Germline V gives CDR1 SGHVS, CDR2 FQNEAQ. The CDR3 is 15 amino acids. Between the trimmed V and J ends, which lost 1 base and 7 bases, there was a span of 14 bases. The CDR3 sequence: CASSLGSGLAQPQHF. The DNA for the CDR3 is TGTGCCAGCAGCTTAGGATCCGGCCTTGCGCAGCCCCAGCATTTT.

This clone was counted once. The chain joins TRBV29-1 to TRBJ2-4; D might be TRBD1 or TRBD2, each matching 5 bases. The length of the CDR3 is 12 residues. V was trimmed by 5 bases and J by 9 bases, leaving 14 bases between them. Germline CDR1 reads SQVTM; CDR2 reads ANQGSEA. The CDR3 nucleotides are TGCAGCGTTCCGGGACCCGAGGCCATTCAGTACTTC. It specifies CSVPGPEAIQYF.

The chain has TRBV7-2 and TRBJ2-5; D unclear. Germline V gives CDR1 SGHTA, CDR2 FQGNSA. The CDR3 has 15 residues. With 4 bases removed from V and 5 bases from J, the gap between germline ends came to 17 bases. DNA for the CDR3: TGTGCCAGCAGCTCCCCGGCCGATTTTGGGGAGACCCAGTACTTC. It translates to CASSSPADFGETQYF.

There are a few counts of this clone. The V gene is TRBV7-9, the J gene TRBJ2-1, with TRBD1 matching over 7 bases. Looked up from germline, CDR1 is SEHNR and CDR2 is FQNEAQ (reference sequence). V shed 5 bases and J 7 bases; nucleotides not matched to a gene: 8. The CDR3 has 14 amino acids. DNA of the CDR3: TGTGCCAGCAGCCGAGGGGGCGATTTAAATGAGCAGTTCTTC. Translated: CASSRGGDLNEQFF.

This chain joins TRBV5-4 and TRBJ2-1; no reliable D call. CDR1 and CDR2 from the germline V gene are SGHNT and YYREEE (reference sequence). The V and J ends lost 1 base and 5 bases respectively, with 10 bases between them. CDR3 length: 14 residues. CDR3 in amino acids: CASSLRALNNEQFF. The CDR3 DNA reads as TGTGCCAGCAGCTTGAGGGCACTCAACAATGAGCAGTTCTTC.

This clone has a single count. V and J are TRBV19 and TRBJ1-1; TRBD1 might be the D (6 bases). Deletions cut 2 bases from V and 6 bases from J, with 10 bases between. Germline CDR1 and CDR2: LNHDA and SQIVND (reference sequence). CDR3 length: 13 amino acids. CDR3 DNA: TGTGCCAGTAGTATAACTACAGGGCCTGAAGCTTTCTTT. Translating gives CASSITTGPEAFF.